This T cell receptor beta chain was identified during a study of human T cells and chemical hapten exposure. Looking at the study overall: TCR yields per sample varied, mainly owing to small pooled library volume differences.

Time point specified: patch test 1, 2 weeks after DPC sensitization. The treatment was: therapeutic diphenylcyclopropenone sensitization with weekly scalp DPC. TCRdb itself ran the RACE reads through MiXCR, one entry per CDR3 protein. The sample lists 300,000 to 350,000 distinct CDR3 sequences, approximately 6.9% seen once, with approximately 8% in the top ten. Germline CDR1 reads SEHNR; CDR2 reads FQNEAQ (reference sequence). V lost 2 bases, J lost 10 bases, and 9 bases lay in between. CDR3 length: 12 amino acids. V gene TRBV7-9 combines with J gene TRBJ2-1, with D possibly being TRBD1 (5 bases). Sequenced here: whole blood, sampled in connection with sensitization to the hapten diphenylcyclopropenone (DPC). The TCR was taken from a woman aged 18-29 years with alopecia areata. Some clones in this sample may be carry-over from other donors' samples. CDR3 protein: CASSLQGREQFF. CDR3 DNA sequence: TGTGCCAGCAGCTTACAGGGCCGGGAGCAGTTCTTC.